The 3 T cell receptor beta chains listed next were all sequenced from one sample in a study of human T cells and chemical hapten exposure. The time point: patch test 2, 6 weeks after DPC sensitization. Sample treatment: therapeutic diphenylcyclopropenone sensitization with weekly scalp DPC. TCRdb reanalysed the RACE reads using MiXCR and keeps one entry per CDR3 protein. The sample holds about 350,000 distinct CDR3 sequences, nearly 6.5% seen once. The sequencing used whole blood, collected in connection with sensitization to the hapten diphenylcyclopropenone (DPC). The origin of the receptors is a woman between 18 and 29 years old with alopecia areata. Some clones in this sample may be carry-over from other donors' samples.

This clonotype was observed at least ten times. This sequence joins TRBV7-2 and TRBJ2-7, with D tentatively TRBD2 (5 bases). This CDR3 region has 15 residues. Germline-derived CDR1 and CDR2 are SGHTA and FQGNSA. Trimming stripped 3 bases from V and 2 bases from J, with 14 bases between. In DNA, the CDR3 is TGTGCCAGCAGCTTCGTGCGGGCACCTACCTACGAGCAGTACTTC. This sequence encodes CASSFVRAPTYEQYF. Looking up the rest from reference TRBV7-2 and TRBJ2-7 gives the full variable domain: GAGVSQSPSNKVTEKGKDVELRCDPISGHTALYWYRQSLGQGLEFLIYFQGNSAPDKSGLPSDRFSAERTGGSVSTLTIQRTQQEDSAVYLCASSFVRAPTYEQYFGPGTRLTVT.

This clonotype occurred many times. This chain links TRBV7-9 with TRBJ2-3; D ambiguous. Germline CDR1 and CDR2: SEHNR and FQNEAQ (reference sequence). V lost 5 bases and J 6 bases, leaving 18 bases between the germline ends. This CDR3 region has 15 residues. CDR3 in DNA: TGTGCCAGCAGCCTTATATTAGGGATACCCGATACGCAGTATTTT. As protein: CASSLILGIPDTQYF.

Only a few counts were recorded for this clonotype. This chain uses TRBV20-1 with TRBJ2-5; TRBD2 agrees at 8 bases. J was trimmed by 3 bases and V by 5 bases; bases with no gene match: 8. Germline values: CDR1 DFQATT, CDR2 SNEGSKA (reference sequence). This CDR3 is 14 amino acids long. CDR3 protein: CSAGRGGMEETQYF. The CDR3 DNA is TGCAGTGCTGGACGGGGGGGTATGGAAGAGACCCAGTACTTC.